These 5 T cell receptor beta chains originate from one sample sequenced in a study of T-cell reconstitution after alpha-beta-depleted transplantation in children. The library targeted TCRbeta and was prepared with unique molecular identifiers. TCRdb called the PCR reads again in MiXCR, with one record for every CDR3 protein. Here the sample spans about 490,000 distinct CDR3 sequences, 8% to 11% being singletons. This specimen was PBMCs, taken before TCRalphabeta/CD19-depleted stem cell transplant. The receptors originated from a child aged 2 to 10 with inherited bone marrow failure, due to receive a stem cell transplant.

V is TRBV28 and J is TRBJ2-7, with 10 positions matching TRBD1. CDR3 length: 19 amino acids. V lost 4 bases, J lost 2 bases, and 17 bases stayed unmatched. Germline lookup yields CDR1 MDHEN and CDR2 SYDVKM. The chain's CDR3 is CASSYPSTPGTGAPYEQYF. CDR3 DNA: TGTGCCAGCAGTTACCCCTCGACCCCCGGGACAGGGGCCCCCTACGAGCAGTACTTC.

This clonotype was detected many times. The rearrangement joins TRBV12-3 or TRBV12-4 to TRBJ2-3; 10 bases are shared with TRBD2. This CDR3 contains 15 residues. V trimming: 3 bases; J trimming: 6 bases; junction bases outside the gene matches: 6. CDR3 protein: CASSFPSGGQDTQYF. The CDR3 nucleotides read TGTGCCAGCAGTTTCCCTAGCGGGGGCCAGGATACGCAGTATTTT.

This clonotype turned up a few times. The chain uses TRBV4-3 and TRBJ2-3; weak D call: TRBD2 (5 bases). Germline values: CDR1 LGHNA, CDR2 YSLEER. The CDR3 has 17 amino acids. V lost 2 bases and J lost 3, with 18 bases in between. DNA of the CDR3: TGCGCCAGCAGCCAATTTGTGGGAGTGGAAGTTACAGATACGCAGTATTTT. It codes for CASSQFVGVEVTDTQYF.

In this sample, this clonotype turned up many times. The chain carries TRBV29-1 and TRBJ2-7; TRBD1 matches 8 bases. The junction had 4 bases not matched to a gene; V was cut back by 7 bases and J by 5 bases. The CDR3 loop spans 11 amino acids. Germline CDR1 and CDR2: SQVTM and ANQGSEA. CDR3 DNA: TGCAGCGGTCAGGGGGCCCACGAGCAGTACTTC. Its translation is CSGQGAHEQYF.

This clonotype has a handful of counts. The CDR3 nucleotides read TGCAGTGCTAGAGGAGGTAGCGGGAAGGGTATCAATGAGCAGTTCTTC. This gives the protein CSARGGSGKGINEQFF. This chain uses TRBV20-1 with TRBJ2-1; 8 nucleotides match TRBD2. Germline loops: CDR1 DFQATT, CDR2 SNEGSKA (reference sequence). V dropped 1 base and J dropped 6; count of bases not matched to a gene: 11. The length of the CDR3 is 16 residues.